This T cell receptor (beta chain) comes out of a study of monozygotic twins with inflammatory bowel disease (dated by TCRdb to the late 2010s). As for the study more broadly: The complete study included 28 monozygotic twin pairs: 19 IBD-discordant Danish pairs and nine German pairs, of which four were IBD-concordant and five were IBD-discordant. Disease-associated traits were sought mainly through comparisons between IBD patients and their genetically identical healthy co-twins within discordant pairs. Each individual had, on average, about 151 000 unique TCRalpha sequences and 181 000 unique TCRbeta sequences available for analysis. Overall study outcomes, separate from this receptor: The results gave no support for a single strong signal or clonotype linked to IBD. A decrease in TCRbeta repertoire diversity, as measured by inverse Simpson index, was observed in IBD patients compared with their healthy co-twins. Background noise and inter-individual variability may have been introduced into the repertoires by the differing immunosuppressive treatments among patients. The analysis was unable to tell apart different T cell subtypes. Fewer clonotypes were shared with other individuals by IBD patients than by healthy twins, most markedly in patients showing signs of disease activity. Repertoire similarity did not differ between concordant and discordant twins, possibly due to limited statistical power.

Comment on this clonotype: What antigen it recognizes has not been identified.

Libraries came from 5' RACE. Preparation of each TCR library used 3,000 to 3,500 ng of total RNA. For each sample, cDNA synthesis was carried out in eight separate reactions using SMARTScribe reverse transcriptase. During cDNA synthesis, template switching introduced unique molecular identifiers that contained a 6-nucleotide sample barcode. Amplification of TCRalpha and TCRbeta cDNA involved two nested PCRs of approximately 17 and 9 cycles, and each PCR was followed by bead purification. Before amplification, the cDNA was both treated with uracil DNA-glycosylase and purified with the QIAquick PCR purification kit. The second PCR added Illumina TruSeq-compatible adapters along with sample-specific barcodes. TapeStation and Qubit were used to check library quality and concentration, and 4 to 6 ng of each library went into the pool. Pooled libraries were sequenced on an Illumina HiSeq2500 single-index Rapid Run with 2 x 100 bp reads and custom sequencing primers. The original pipeline was this. MiGEC version 1.2.6 was used for UMI-based consensus assembly, which corrected PCR and sequencing errors. MiXCR version 2.1.1 was used to carry out V(D)J alignment, clonotype assembly and CDR3 extraction. To normalise gene usage, clonotype sharing and MAIT/NKT TCR abundance, the analysis used the top 1000, 10 000 and 20 000 clonotypes per sample. After downsampling to 27 000 UMIs, diversity was calculated as the inverse Simpson index using the vegan R package. Statistical testing used paired Mann-Whitney U tests on the discordant twin pairs and applied Benjamini-Hochberg correction for multiple testing. TCRdb reprocessed the reads; each CDR3 protein sequence makes one entry, and DNA is unavailable. The authors' filters were not applied to this entry. The sample's table covers 170,000 or so distinct CDR3 sequences. The top ten hold roughly 7.4% of the sample.

From each donor, a roughly 2.6 ml peripheral blood sample was collected into PAXgene tubes and stored at -80 degrees C. Without T cell sorting, total RNA was isolated from whole blood using the PAXgene blood miRNA kit on an automated QIAcube. Deep TCRalpha and TCRbeta repertoire profiling with unique molecular barcoding was performed on peripheral blood of monozygotic twin pairs concordant or discordant for inflammatory bowel disease. Smoking habits were recorded for all twin pairs, and individuals were classified as current, former or never smokers. As encoded in the germline V gene, CDR1 is MDHEN while CDR2 is SYDVKM. From its cysteine to its phenylalanine, the CDR3 spans 16 amino acids. No DNA was logged.

The V and J genes are TRBV28 and TRBJ2-7; TCRdb names TRBD2, which stays unverified in the absence of DNA. This sequence was found in a human donor with ulcerative colitis or Crohn's disease, or a healthy co-twin of an affected twin (not recorded which). The sequenced material came from blood. The CDR3 amino acid sequence is: CASSSHRKSGSYEQYF.